The 25 T cell receptor beta chains given below trace back to one sample, sequenced in a study of blood T cell repertoires in COVID-19. The method was immunoSEQ multiplex PCR; TCRdb's version includes in-frame clones alone and lacks a portion of them. The sample lists about 300,000 clones; 75% to 90% were seen once. The specimen sequenced was peripheral blood. The receptors originated from a man aged 40-49 years with acute or convalescent COVID-19.

The gene calls are TRBV12-5 and TRBJ2-1, with TRBD1 matching over 11 bases. The CDR3 is 13 residues long. Germline assignment: CDR1 LGHNT and CDR2 FRNRAP. V dropped 0 bases and J dropped 12; count of bases not matched to a gene: 1. The CDR3 loop reads CASGLVGQGVQFF. The CDR3 nucleotides read TGTGCTAGTGGTTTGGTGGGACAGGGGGTGCAGTTCTTC.

V and J are TRBV13 and TRBJ1-5; 7 bases agree with TRBD1. The CDR3 spans 15 residues. The trim removed 0 bases at V and 4 bases at J, leaving 3 bases unmatched. Germline CDR1 PRHDT, CDR2 FYEKMQ (reference sequence). The CDR3 loop reads CASSLGTGRNQPQHF. In DNA, the CDR3 is TGTGCCAGCAGCTTAGGGACAGGGAGGAATCAGCCCCAGCATTTT.

The rearrangement joins TRBV2 to TRBJ1-2; D is unresolved. V dropped 0 bases and J dropped 3 bases, with 2 bases sitting between them. The CDR3 spans 12 residues. Germline loops: CDR1 SNHLY, CDR2 FYNNEI. As DNA, the CDR3 is TGTGCCAGCAGTGAAGCCGACTATGGCTACACCTTC. Encoded protein: CASSEADYGYTF.

V usage is TRBV7-8 and J usage is TRBJ2-2, with D possibly being TRBD1 (6 bases). This CDR3 has 17 amino acids. CDR1 and CDR2 (germline): SGHVS, FQNEAQ. Trimming took off 3 bases at V and 1 base at J, with 15 bases between the two ends. CDR3 amino acids: CASSFRGGYENTGELFF. In nucleotides, the CDR3 is TGTGCCAGCAGCTTCAGAGGGGGATACGAGAACACCGGGGAGCTGTTTTTT.

CDR3 nucleotide sequence: TGTGCCAGCAGTCGAAGCGGTACAAACAATCAGCCCCAGCATTTT. Translating it yields CASSRSGTNNQPQHF. The chain links TRBV7-2 to TRBJ1-5; D is unresolved. This CDR3 is built from 15 residues. The germline V and J ends were trimmed by 6 bases and 3 bases, with 15 bases remaining between them. Germline V CDR1 and CDR2: SGHTA, FQGNSA.

This clone was recorded once. V usage is TRBV5-6 and J usage is TRBJ1-2; D is possibly TRBD1 (5 bases). V shed 2 bases and J shed 4 bases, with 24 bases lying between them. CDR1 and CDR2 (germline): SGHDT, YYEEEE. CDR3 length: 18 residues. In nucleotides, the CDR3 is TGTGCCAGCAGCTTAAGAGCAATGGGGACTCCGAGGGGCTATGGCTACACCTTC. Its protein product is CASSLRAMGTPRGYGYTF. The complete variable domain, with remaining parts taken from reference TRBV5-6 and TRBJ1-2, reads DAGVTQSPTHLIKTRGQQVTLRCSPKSGHDTVSWYQQALGQGPQFIFQYYEEEERQRGNFPDRFSGHQFPNYSSELNVNALLLGDSALYLCASSLRAMGTPRGYGYTFGSGTRLTVV.

J is TRBJ1-4 and V is TRBV10-3; D unclear. Germline V gives CDR1 ENHRY, CDR2 SYGVKD. Trimming cost V 6 bases and J 8 bases, with 10 bases left between them. The CDR3 has 12 residues. This CDR3 reads CAIRGGEEKLFF. The CDR3 DNA follows: TGTGCCATCAGAGGCGGGGAGGAAAAACTGTTTTTT.

Note on this clone: Other DNA sequences in this sample translate to the same CDR3. The rearrangement uses TRBV12-3 or TRBV12-4 and TRBJ2-7; 7 bases map to TRBD1. This CDR3 comprises 13 residues. Losses at the gene ends were 8 bases for V and 4 bases for J; bases not matched to a gene: 8. For the CDR3, the DNA is TGTGCCAGCCGCTACAGGGGTTCATACGAGCAGTACTTC. Translating gives CASRYRGSYEQYF.

This clone has just one count. The chain carries TRBV15 and TRBJ2-6; possible D gene TRBD1, 7 bases. The CDR3 is 19 residues long. From germline, CDR1 is LNHNV and CDR2 YYDKDF (reference sequence). Trimming stripped 0 bases from V and 1 base from J, with 16 bases between. The CDR3 coding sequence is TGTGCCACCAGCAGAGATCGGGGCAGGGGGAGGTCTGGGGCCAACGTCCTGACTTTC. Its translation is CATSRDRGRGRSGANVLTF.

J is TRBJ2-7 and V is TRBV10-3, with 14 bases fitting TRBD2. V gave up 3 bases and J gave up 3 bases; unmatched junction bases: 1. This CDR3 has 15 amino acids. CDR1 and CDR2 from the germline V gene are ENHRY and SYGVKD. The CDR3 DNA follows: TGTGCCATCAGTGAAGGACTAGCGGGGGGCTACGAGCAGTACTTC. It codes for CAISEGLAGGYEQYF.

The chain has TRBV5-8 and TRBJ2-1; 7 bases are a match to TRBD1. Germline assignment: CDR1 SGHTS and CDR2 YDEGEE. The CDR3 extends over 15 amino acids. V shed 6 bases and J 1 base; nucleotides not matched to a gene: 7. The CDR3 coding sequence is TGTGCCAGCAACCTCGGGGACAGATCCTACAATGAGCAGTTCTTC. Protein product: CASNLGDRSYNEQFF.

V usage is TRBV7-2 and J usage is TRBJ1-5; D call uncertain. Per germline, CDR1 SGHTA and CDR2 FQGNSA. This CDR3 has 13 residues. Trimming left V 5 bases short and J 4 bases short, with 9 bases between. The CDR3 sequence is CASSPRGNQPQHF. CDR3 bases: TGTGCCAGCAGCCCTAGAGGTAATCAGCCCCAGCATTTT.

The chain combines TRBV12-3 or TRBV12-4 with TRBJ2-1, with a possible D match to TRBD2 (6 bases). Trimming shortened V by 6 bases and J by 9 bases, and 15 bases separated the two germline ends. The CDR3 totals 13 residues. CDR3 in DNA: TGTGCCAGCAGACCCCGACTAGTGGTTGAGCAGTTCTTC. Translated: CASRPRLVVEQFF.

This clone was counted between two and nine times. The chain recombines TRBV6-1 with TRBJ1-1, with a weak D call TRBD1 (6 bases). Germline CDR1 reads MNHNS; CDR2 reads SASEGT. The CDR3 has 11 residues. V lost 3 bases and J 9 bases, leaving 8 bases between the germline ends. The chain's CDR3 is CASSERGKAFF. CDR3 sequence (DNA): TGTGCCAGCAGTGAGAGGGGGAAAGCTTTCTTT.

Written as DNA, the CDR3 is TGTGCCAGTAGTATAGGAGGGAACCGAGAGACCCAGTACTTC. Its translation is CASSIGGNRETQYF. The gene calls are TRBV19 and TRBJ2-5, with D perhaps matching TRBD2 (5 bases). Trimming took off 1 base at V and 4 bases at J, with 10 bases between the two ends. Germline CDR1 and CDR2: LNHDA and SQIVND (reference sequence). This CDR3 region has 14 residues.

V usage is TRBV5-1 and J usage is TRBJ2-2, with 11 bases identical to TRBD2. The V gene end was trimmed by 0 bases and the J gene end by 4 bases; junction bases not matched to a gene: 8. The CDR3 extends over 18 amino acids. CDR1 is SGHRS and CDR2 is YFSETQ in the germline V gene. CDR3: CASSLELSGLAGTGELFF. CDR3 DNA sequence: TGCGCCAGCAGCTTGGAACTATCTGGACTAGCGGGCACCGGGGAGCTGTTTTTT. Full variable domain (rest looked up from reference TRBV5-1 and TRBJ2-2): KAGVTQTPRYLIKTRGQQVTLSCSPISGHRSVSWYQQTPGQGLQFLFEYFSETQRNKGNFPGRFSGRQFSNSRSEMNVSTLELGDSALYLCASSLELSGLAGTGELFFGEGSRLTVL.

The DNA for the CDR3 is TGTGCCACCGGGGGGAACACAGATACGCAGTATTTT. This translates into CATGGNTDTQYF. The J gene is TRBJ2-3, the V gene TRBV24-1; possible D gene TRBD2, 6 bases. V gave up 9 bases and J gave up 2 bases, with 8 bases separating them. Germline loops: CDR1 KGHDR, CDR2 SFDVKD. The CDR3 is 12 residues long.

This clone has just one count. The CDR3 spells CASSDGGRGADGYTF. CDR3 nucleotides: TGTGCCAGCAGTGATGGAGGGAGGGGGGCTGATGGCTACACCTTC. The chain has TRBV25-1 and TRBJ1-2, with D possibly TRBD1 on 6 matching bases. Germline lookup yields CDR1 MGHDK and CDR2 SYGVNS. Trimming left V 3 bases short and J 6 bases short, with 17 bases between. CDR3 length: 15 residues.

In DNA, the CDR3 is TGTGCCAGCAGCCTCCTAAACCTCAAACGGAGGAACACTGAAGCTTTCTTT. Protein: CASSLLNLKRRNTEAFF. V is TRBV11-2 and J is TRBJ1-1, with D unclear. Trimming pared 5 bases from V and 1 base from J, leaving 20 bases between. The CDR3 has 17 residues. Germline CDR1 reads SGHAT; CDR2 reads FQNNGV.

This rearrangement joins TRBV5-1 to TRBJ2-6; tentative D call: TRBD2 (6 bases). Germline assignment: CDR1 SGHRS and CDR2 YFSETQ. The CDR3 is 16 residues long. V was cut by 5 bases and J by 0 bases, with 12 bases left in between. The CDR3: CASRRDSYSGANVLTF. In DNA, the CDR3 is TGCGCCAGCAGGCGGGACTCCTACTCTGGGGCCAACGTCCTGACTTTC. Full variable domain (missing parts from reference TRBV5-1 and TRBJ2-6): KAGVTQTPRYLIKTRGQQVTLSCSPISGHRSVSWYQQTPGQGLQFLFEYFSETQRNKGNFPGRFSGRQFSNSRSEMNVSTLELGDSALYLCASRRDSYSGANVLTFGAGSRLTVL.

This chain joins TRBV15 and TRBJ1-5; possibly TRBD1 for D (5 bases). CDR3 length: 16 residues. V lost 1 base and J lost 3, with 13 bases in between. CDR1 LNHNV and CDR2 YYDKDF come from the germline V gene (reference sequence). The CDR3 DNA sequence: TGTGCCACCAGCAGAGGAGAGGGACTCTACAATCAGCCCCAGCATTTT. It encodes CATSRGEGLYNQPQHF. Filled out from reference TRBV15 and TRBJ1-5, the complete variable domain reads DAMVIQNPRYQVTQFGKPVTLSCSQTLNHNVMYWYQQKSSQAPKLLFHYYDKDFNNEADTPDNFQSRRPNTSFCFLDIRSPGLGDTAMYLCATSRGEGLYNQPQHFGDGTRLSIL.

This chain connects TRBV5-1 to TRBJ2-4; 7 positions match TRBD1. This CDR3 spans 16 amino acids. The junction had 3 bases not matched to a gene; V was cut back by 0 bases and J by 0 bases. Looked up from germline, CDR1 is SGHRS and CDR2 is YFSETQ. The CDR3 sequence: CASSLGTGLAKNIQYF. The CDR3 bases are TGCGCCAGCAGCTTGGGGACAGGTCTAGCCAAAAACATTCAGTACTTC.

The CDR3, as DNA: TGTGCCAGCAGCGACCGAGGGGGTGCGAGCACAGATACGCAGTATTTT. Translated: CASSDRGGASTDTQYF. This chain links TRBV7-3 with TRBJ2-3; D may be TRBD1 (6 bases). The CDR3 contains 16 residues. Germline CDR1 SGHTA, CDR2 FQGTGA. Trimming left V 5 bases short and J 0 bases short, with 15 bases between.

This chain uses TRBV19 with TRBJ1-1; D gene ambiguous. The CDR3 contains 13 residues. CDR1 and CDR2 (germline): LNHDA, SQIVND (reference sequence). V was pared by 8 bases and J by 0 bases, with 10 bases between. The CDR3 spells CASLNHLNTEAFF. CDR3 coding DNA: TGTGCCAGTCTCAACCACTTGAACACTGAAGCTTTCTTT.

V is TRBV28 and J is TRBJ1-6, with 7 bases matching TRBD1. Germline CDR1 and CDR2: MDHEN and SYDVKM. Trimming took 3 bases from V and 7 from J; bases not matched to a gene: 9. This CDR3 region has 16 residues. CDR3 bases: TGTGCCAGCAGTTTTGGCCAGGGGGTAGGGAATTCACCCCTCCACTTT. Protein sequence: CASSFGQGVGNSPLHF.